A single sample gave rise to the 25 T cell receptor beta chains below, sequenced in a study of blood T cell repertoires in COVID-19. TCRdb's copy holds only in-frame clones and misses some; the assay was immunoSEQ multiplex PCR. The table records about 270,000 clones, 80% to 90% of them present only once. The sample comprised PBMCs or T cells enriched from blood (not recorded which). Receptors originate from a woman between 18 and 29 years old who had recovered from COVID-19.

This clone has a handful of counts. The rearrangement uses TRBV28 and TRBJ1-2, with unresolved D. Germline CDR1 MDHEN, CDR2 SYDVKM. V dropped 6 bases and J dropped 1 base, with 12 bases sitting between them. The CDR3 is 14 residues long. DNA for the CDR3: TGTGCCAGCAGCTCAGGTACGCGTAACTATGGCTACACCTTC. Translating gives CASSSGTRNYGYTF.

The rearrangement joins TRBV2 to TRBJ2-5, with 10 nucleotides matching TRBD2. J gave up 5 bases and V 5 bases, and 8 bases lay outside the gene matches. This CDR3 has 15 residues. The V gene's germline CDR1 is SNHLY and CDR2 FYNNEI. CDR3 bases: TGTGCCAGCAGTTCGACTCCGGGACTAGCGGAGACCCAGTACTTC. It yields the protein CASSSTPGLAETQYF.

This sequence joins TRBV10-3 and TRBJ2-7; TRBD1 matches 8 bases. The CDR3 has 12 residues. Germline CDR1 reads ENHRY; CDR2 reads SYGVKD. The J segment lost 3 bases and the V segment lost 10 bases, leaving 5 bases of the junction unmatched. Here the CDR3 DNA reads TGTGCCAGCAGGACAGGGAGCTACGAGCAGTACTTC. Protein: CASRTGSYEQYF.

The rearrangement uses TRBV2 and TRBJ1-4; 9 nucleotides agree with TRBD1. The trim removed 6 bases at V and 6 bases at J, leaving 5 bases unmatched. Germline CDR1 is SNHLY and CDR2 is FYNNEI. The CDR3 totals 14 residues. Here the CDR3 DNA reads TGTGCCAGCAGCCAGGACAGGGGCGATGAAAAACTGTTTTTT. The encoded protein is CASSQDRGDEKLFF.

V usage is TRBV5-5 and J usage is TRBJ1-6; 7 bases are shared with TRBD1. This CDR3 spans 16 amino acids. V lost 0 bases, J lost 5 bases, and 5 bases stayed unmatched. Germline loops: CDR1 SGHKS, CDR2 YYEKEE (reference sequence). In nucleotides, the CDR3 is TGTGCCAGCAGCTTGGCAACAGGGGACAATAATTCACCCCTCCACTTT. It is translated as CASSLATGDNNSPLHF.

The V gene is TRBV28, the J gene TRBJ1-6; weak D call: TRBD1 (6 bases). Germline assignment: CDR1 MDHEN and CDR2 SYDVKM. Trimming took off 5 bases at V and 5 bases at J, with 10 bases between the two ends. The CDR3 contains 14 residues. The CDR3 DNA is TGTGCCAGCAGTCTTGGACAGAATAATTCACCCCTCCACTTT. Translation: CASSLGQNNSPLHF.

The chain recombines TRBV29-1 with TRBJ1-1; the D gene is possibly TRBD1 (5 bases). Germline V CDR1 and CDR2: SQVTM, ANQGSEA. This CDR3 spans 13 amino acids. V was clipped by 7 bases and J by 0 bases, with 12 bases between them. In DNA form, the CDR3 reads TGCAGCGGGCACAGGACGGTGAACACTGAAGCTTTCTTT. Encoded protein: CSGHRTVNTEAFF.

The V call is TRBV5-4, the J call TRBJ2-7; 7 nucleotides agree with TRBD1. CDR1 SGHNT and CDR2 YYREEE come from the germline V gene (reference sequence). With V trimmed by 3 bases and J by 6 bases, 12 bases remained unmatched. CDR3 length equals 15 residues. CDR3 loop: CASSYGQEFSREQYF. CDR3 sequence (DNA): TGTGCCAGCAGCTATGGACAGGAGTTCTCTCGCGAGCAGTACTTC.

The CDR3 is CASSLYGGGYTF. In DNA form, the CDR3 reads TGTGCCAGCAGCTTGTACGGCGGCGGCTACACCTTC. V is TRBV5-6 and J is TRBJ1-2; D gene uncertain. CDR1 and CDR2 (germline): SGHDT, YYEEEE. The V end was cut by 1 base, the J end by 8 bases, with 9 bases between. CDR3 length equals 12 residues. The entire variable domain, with the rest obtained from reference TRBV5-6 and TRBJ1-2, is as follows: DAGVTQSPTHLIKTRGQQVTLRCSPKSGHDTVSWYQQALGQGPQFIFQYYEEEERQRGNFPDRFSGHQFPNYSSELNVNALLLGDSALYLCASSLYGGGYTFGSGTRLTVV.

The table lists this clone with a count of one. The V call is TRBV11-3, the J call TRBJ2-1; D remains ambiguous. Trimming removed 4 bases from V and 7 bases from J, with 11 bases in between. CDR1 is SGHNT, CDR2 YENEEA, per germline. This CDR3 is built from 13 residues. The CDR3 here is CASSSPPGNEQFF. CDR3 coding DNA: TGTGCCAGCAGCTCACCTCCCGGGAATGAGCAGTTCTTC.

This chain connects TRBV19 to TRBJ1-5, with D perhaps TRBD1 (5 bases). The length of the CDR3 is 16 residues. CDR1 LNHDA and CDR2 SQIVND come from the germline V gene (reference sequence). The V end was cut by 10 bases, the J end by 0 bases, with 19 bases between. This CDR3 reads CATDRQAGYSNQPQHF. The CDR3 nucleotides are TGTGCCACAGACAGACAAGCCGGATATAGCAATCAGCCCCAGCATTTT.

The CDR3 here is CASRGQGYSNQPQHF. The CDR3 DNA follows: TGTGCCAGCAGGGGACAGGGGTATAGCAATCAGCCCCAGCATTTT. This chain connects TRBV2 to TRBJ1-5; TRBD1 matches 10 bases. V lost 6 bases, J lost 0 bases, and 2 bases stayed unmatched. Germline values: CDR1 SNHLY, CDR2 FYNNEI. The CDR3 length is 15 residues.

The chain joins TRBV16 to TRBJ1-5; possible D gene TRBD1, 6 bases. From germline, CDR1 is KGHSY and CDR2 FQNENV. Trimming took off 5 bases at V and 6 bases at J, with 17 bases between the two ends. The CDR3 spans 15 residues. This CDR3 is CASSFTPGQTQPQHF. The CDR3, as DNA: TGTGCCAGCAGCTTTACTCCGGGACAAACTCAGCCCCAGCATTTT. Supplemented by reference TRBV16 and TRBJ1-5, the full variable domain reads GEEVAQTPKHLVRGEGQKAKLYCAPIKGHSYVFWYQQVLKNEFKFLISFQNENVFDETGMPKERFSAKCLPNSPCSLEIQATKLEDSAVYFCASSFTPGQTQPQHFGDGTRLSIL.

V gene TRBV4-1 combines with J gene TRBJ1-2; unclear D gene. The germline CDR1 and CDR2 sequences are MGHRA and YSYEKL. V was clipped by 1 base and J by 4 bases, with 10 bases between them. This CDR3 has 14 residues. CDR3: CASSQAQAIYGYTF. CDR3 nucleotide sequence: TGCGCCAGCAGCCAAGCTCAAGCAATCTATGGCTACACCTTC.

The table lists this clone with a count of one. CDR3 DNA: TGTGCCTGGATCCCCCTGGGGGGCTATGGCTACACCTTC. It codes for CAWIPLGGYGYTF. The rearrangement links TRBV30 to TRBJ1-2; a possible D gene is TRBD1 (5 bases). V lost 4 bases and J lost 4, with 13 bases in between. The CDR3 runs 13 residues. Germline V lookup: CDR1 GTSNPN, CDR2 SVGIG (reference sequence).

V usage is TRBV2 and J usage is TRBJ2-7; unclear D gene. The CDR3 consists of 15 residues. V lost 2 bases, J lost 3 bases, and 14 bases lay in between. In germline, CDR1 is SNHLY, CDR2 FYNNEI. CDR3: CASSEQFDIHYEQYF. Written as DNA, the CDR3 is TGTGCCAGCAGTGAACAGTTCGACATTCACTACGAGCAGTACTTC.

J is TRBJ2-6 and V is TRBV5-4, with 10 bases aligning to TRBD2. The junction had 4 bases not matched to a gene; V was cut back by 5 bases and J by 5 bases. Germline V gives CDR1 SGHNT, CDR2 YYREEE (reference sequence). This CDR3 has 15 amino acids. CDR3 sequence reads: CASSLAGGWANVLTF. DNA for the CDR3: TGTGCCAGCAGTTTAGCGGGGGGCTGGGCCAACGTCCTGACTTTC.

CDR3 nucleotide sequence: TGTGCCAGCAGTCCGACAGGGAAAAACTACGAGCAGTACTTC. Its protein product is CASSPTGKNYEQYF. The chain recombines TRBV6-2 or TRBV6-3 with TRBJ2-7; 7 bases are shared with TRBD1. The length of the CDR3 is 14 residues. CDR1 MNHEY and CDR2 SVGEGT come from the germline V gene. Trimming removed 5 bases from V and 3 bases from J; junction bases left unmatched: 7.

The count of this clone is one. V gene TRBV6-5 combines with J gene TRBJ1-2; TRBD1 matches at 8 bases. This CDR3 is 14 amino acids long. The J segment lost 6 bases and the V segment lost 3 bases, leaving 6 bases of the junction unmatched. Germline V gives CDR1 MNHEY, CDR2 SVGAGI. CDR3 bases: TGTGCCAGCAGTTATGGGCAGGGGGCTGATGGCTACACCTTC. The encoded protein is CASSYGQGADGYTF.

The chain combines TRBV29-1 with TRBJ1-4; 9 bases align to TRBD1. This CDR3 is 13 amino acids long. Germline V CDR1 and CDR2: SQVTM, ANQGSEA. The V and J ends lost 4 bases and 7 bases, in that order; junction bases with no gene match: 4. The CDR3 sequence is CSVAYRGLEKLFF. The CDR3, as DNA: TGCAGCGTTGCTTACAGGGGGCTTGAAAAACTGTTTTTT.

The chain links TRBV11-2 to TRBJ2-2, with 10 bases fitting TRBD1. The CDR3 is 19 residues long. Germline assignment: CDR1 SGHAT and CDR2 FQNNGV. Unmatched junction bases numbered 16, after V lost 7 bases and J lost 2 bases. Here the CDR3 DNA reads TGTGCCAGCACCCTTTCATGGGACAGGGGTCCCTCTAACACCGGGGAGCTGTTTTTT. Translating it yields CASTLSWDRGPSNTGELFF.

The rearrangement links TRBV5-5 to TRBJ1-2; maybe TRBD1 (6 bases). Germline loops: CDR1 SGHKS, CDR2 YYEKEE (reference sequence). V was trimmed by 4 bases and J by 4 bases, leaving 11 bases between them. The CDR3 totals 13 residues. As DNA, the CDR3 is TGTGCCAGCAGCCCTGCGGACAGCTATGGCTACACCTTC. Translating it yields CASSPADSYGYTF.

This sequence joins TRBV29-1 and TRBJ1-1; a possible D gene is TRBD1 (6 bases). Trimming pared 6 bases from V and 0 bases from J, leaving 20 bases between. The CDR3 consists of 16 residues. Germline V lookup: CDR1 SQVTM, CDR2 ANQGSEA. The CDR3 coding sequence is TGCAGCGTGGGGCTACAGGGAAGGGAGTTGAACACTGAAGCTTTCTTT. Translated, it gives CSVGLQGRELNTEAFF.

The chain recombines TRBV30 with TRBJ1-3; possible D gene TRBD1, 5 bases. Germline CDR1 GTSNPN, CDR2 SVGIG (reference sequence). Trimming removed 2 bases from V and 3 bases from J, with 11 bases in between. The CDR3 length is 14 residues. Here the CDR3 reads CAWSKTAIGNTIYF. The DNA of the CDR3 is TGTGCCTGGAGTAAGACAGCCATTGGAAACACCATATATTTT.

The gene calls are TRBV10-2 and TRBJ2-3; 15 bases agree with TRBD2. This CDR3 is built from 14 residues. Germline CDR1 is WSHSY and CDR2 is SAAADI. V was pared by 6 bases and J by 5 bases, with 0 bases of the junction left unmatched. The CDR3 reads CASRGLAGGDTQYF. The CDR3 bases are TGCGCCAGCAGGGGACTAGCGGGGGGAGATACGCAGTATTTT.